This T cell receptor beta chain is drawn from a study of shared clonotypes between healthy human individuals. This clone has a single count. Trimming took off 8 bases at V and 7 bases at J, with 17 bases between the two ends. Germline lookup yields CDR1 PRHDT and CDR2 FYEKMQ (reference sequence). CDR3 length: 14 amino acids. Roughly 200 ng DNA, about 28,000 T cell genomes, went into each sorted-subset replicate PCR. TCRdb keeps only in-frame clones here, not all; method: immunoSEQ multiplex PCR. The profile shows over 400,000 clones, roughly 95% of them singletons. This clonotype was sampled from a woman aged 25 to 39 in good health. The J gene is TRBJ2-2, the V gene TRBV13; no reliable D call. The sequencing sample was made of naive CD4+ T cells sorted from blood. This sample's subset: CD45RA+ positively selected. The CDR3 here is CASGSRLVYGELFF. As DNA, the CDR3 is TGTGCCAGCGGATCGCGGCTAGTTTACGGGGAGCTGTTTTTT.